The 6 T cell receptor beta chains listed next were all sequenced from one sample in a study of blood T cells in healthy people across ages. Then a second PCR, running roughly 7 to 11 cycles, was carried out with a sample-barcoded 5' primer and a J-beta primer mix. In TCRdb, the 5' RACE reads were re-called with MiXCR into one record per CDR3 protein. This table has 700,000 to 800,000 distinct CDR3 sequences, roughly two fifths appearing once. The sequenced sample consisted of blood. The receptors were gathered from a woman aged 55 to 70 in good health.

V is TRBV12-3 or TRBV12-4 and J is TRBJ1-5; 8 positions match TRBD1. CDR3 length: 17 residues. Unmatched junction bases numbered 9, after V lost 4 bases and J lost 1 base. The CDR3 here is CASSSRQGIQSNQPQHF. DNA of the CDR3: TGTGCCAGCAGTTCAAGACAGGGGATACAGAGCAATCAGCCCCAGCATTTT.

This clonotype was detected only a few times. The chain carries TRBV7-8 and TRBJ2-7; 11 nucleotides match TRBD2. The V gene end was trimmed by 5 bases and the J gene end by 2 bases; junction bases not matched to a gene: 8. The CDR3 contains 16 residues. Germline lookup yields CDR1 SGHVS and CDR2 FQNEAQ. The chain's CDR3 is CASSTLAGGSAYEQYF. CDR3 sequence (DNA): TGTGCCAGCAGCACGCTAGCGGGGGGATCAGCCTACGAGCAGTACTTC.

The V gene is TRBV20-1, the J gene TRBJ2-3; TRBD1 is a possible D gene (6 bases). V was clipped by 3 bases and J by 0 bases, with 22 bases between them. The germline gives CDR1 DFQATT, CDR2 SNEGSKA (reference sequence). The CDR3 runs 18 residues. CDR3 loop: CSARRNTIRGISTDTQYF. CDR3 in DNA: TGCAGTGCTAGGCGAAACACAATCAGGGGAATTAGCACAGATACGCAGTATTTT.

This clonotype has just a few counts. This chain connects TRBV11-3 to TRBJ2-3, with 7 bases lining up with TRBD2. V lost 1 base to trimming and J lost 2 bases; unmatched junction nucleotides: 15. CDR1 SGHNT and CDR2 YENEEA come from the germline V gene. This CDR3 spans 19 amino acids. The DNA of the CDR3 is TGTGCCAGCAGCTTAGGAATCCTCGGAGGCGGGAGAGTCACAGATACGCAGTATTTT. Translated: CASSLGILGGGRVTDTQYF.

This clonotype was detected many times. The genes are TRBV4-2 and TRBJ2-1; D unresolved. The V gene lost 4 bases and the J gene lost 9 bases, with 7 bases spanning the gap. From germline, CDR1 is LGHNA and CDR2 YNFKEQ. This CDR3 spans 11 amino acids. In nucleotides, the CDR3 is TGTGCCAGCAGCCGGACGGCTGAGCAGTTCTTC. Encoded protein: CASSRTAEQFF.

This clonotype was seen many times. This rearrangement joins TRBV27 to TRBJ2-7; maybe TRBD2 (7 bases). Trimming pared 8 bases from V and 4 bases from J, leaving 15 bases between. CDR1 and CDR2 (germline): MNHEY, SMNVEV (reference sequence). This CDR3 is built from 13 residues. This chain's CDR3 is CASAAGALYEQYF. In DNA form, the CDR3 reads TGTGCCAGCGCGGCGGGGGCCCTTTACGAGCAGTACTTC.